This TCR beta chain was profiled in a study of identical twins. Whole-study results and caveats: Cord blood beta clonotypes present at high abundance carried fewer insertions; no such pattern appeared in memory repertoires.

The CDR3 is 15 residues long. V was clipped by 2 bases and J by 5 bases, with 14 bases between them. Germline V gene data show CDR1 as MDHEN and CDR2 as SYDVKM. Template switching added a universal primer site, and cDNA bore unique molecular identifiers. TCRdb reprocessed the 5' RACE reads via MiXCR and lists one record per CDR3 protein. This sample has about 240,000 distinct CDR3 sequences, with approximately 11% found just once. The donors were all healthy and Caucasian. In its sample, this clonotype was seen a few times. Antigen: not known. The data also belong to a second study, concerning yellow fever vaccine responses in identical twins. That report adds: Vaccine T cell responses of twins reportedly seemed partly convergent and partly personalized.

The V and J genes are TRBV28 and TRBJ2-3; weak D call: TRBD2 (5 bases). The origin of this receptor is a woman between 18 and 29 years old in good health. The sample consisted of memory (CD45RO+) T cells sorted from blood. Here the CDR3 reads CASSLGSRGVDTQYF. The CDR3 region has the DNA TGTGCCAGCAGTTTAGGGTCCCGGGGTGTAGATACGCAGTATTTT.